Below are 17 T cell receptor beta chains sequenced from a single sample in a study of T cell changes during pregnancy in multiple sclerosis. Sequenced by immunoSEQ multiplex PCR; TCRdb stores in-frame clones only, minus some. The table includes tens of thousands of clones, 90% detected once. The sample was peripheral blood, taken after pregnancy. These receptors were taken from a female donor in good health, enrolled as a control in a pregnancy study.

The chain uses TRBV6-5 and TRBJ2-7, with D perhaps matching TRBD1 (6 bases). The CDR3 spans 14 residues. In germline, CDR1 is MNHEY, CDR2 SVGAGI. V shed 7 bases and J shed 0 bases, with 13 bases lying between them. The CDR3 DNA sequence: TGTGCCAGCAACGCGGACAGAGCCTCCTACGAGCAGTACTTC. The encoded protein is CASNADRASYEQYF.

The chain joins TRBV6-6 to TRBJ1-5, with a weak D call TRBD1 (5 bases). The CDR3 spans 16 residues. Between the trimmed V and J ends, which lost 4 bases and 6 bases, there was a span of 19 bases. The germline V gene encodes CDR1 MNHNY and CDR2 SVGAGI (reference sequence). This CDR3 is CASSSFGGGSGQPQHF. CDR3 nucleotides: TGTGCCAGCAGTTCCTTCGGGGGAGGGTCGGGTCAGCCCCAGCATTTT.

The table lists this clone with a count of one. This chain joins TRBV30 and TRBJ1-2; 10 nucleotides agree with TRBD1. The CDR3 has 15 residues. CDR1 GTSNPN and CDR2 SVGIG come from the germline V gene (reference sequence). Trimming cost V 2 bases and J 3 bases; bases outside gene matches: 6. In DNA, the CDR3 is TGTGCCTGGAGTCCGGGACAGGGGAAGGACTATGGCTACACCTTC. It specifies CAWSPGQGKDYGYTF.

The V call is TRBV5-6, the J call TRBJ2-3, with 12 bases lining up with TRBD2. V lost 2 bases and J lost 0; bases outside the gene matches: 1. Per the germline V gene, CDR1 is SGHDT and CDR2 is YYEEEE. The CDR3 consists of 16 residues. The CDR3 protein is CASSFLAGGSTDTQYF. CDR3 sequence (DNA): TGTGCCAGCAGCTTTCTAGCGGGGGGGAGCACAGATACGCAGTATTTT. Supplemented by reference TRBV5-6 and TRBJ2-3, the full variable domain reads DAGVTQSPTHLIKTRGQQVTLRCSPKSGHDTVSWYQQALGQGPQFIFQYYEEEERQRGNFPDRFSGHQFPNYSSELNVNALLLGDSALYLCASSFLAGGSTDTQYFGPGTRLTVL.

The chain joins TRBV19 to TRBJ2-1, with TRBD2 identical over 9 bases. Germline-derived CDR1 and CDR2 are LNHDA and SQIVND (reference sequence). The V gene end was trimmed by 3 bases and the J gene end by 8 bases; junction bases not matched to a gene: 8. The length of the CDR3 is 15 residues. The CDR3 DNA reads TGTGCCAGTAGTATCGGGCGGGGGGGCCGAGATGAGCAGTTCTTC. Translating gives CASSIGRGGRDEQFF. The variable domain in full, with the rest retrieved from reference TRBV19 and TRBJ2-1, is DGGITQSPKYLFRKEGQNVTLSCEQNLNHDAMYWYRQDPGQGLRLIYYSQIVNDFQKGDIAEGYSVSREKKESFPLTVTSAQKNPTAFYLCASSIGRGGRDEQFFGPGTRLTVL.

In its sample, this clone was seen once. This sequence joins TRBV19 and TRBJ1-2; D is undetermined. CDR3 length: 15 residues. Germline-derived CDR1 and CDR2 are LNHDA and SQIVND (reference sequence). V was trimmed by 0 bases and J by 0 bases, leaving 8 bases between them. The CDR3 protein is CASSIDLESNYGYTF. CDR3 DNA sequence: TGTGCCAGTAGTATAGATCTCGAGTCTAACTATGGCTACACCTTC. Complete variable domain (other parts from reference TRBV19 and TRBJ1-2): DGGITQSPKYLFRKEGQNVTLSCEQNLNHDAMYWYRQDPGQGLRLIYYSQIVNDFQKGDIAEGYSVSREKKESFPLTVTSAQKNPTAFYLCASSIDLESNYGYTFGSGTRLTVV.

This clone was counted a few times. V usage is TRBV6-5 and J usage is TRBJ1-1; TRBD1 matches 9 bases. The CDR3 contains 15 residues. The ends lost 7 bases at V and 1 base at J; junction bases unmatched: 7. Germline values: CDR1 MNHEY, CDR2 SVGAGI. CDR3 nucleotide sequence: TGTGCCAGCACCAAAAACAGGGGGCGGAACACTGAAGCTTTCTTT. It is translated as CASTKNRGRNTEAFF.

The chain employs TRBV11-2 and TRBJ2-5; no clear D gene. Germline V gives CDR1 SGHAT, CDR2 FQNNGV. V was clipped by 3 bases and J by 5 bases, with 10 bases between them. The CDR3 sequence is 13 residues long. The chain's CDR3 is CASSFSVGETQYF. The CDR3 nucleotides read TGTGCCAGCAGCTTCTCGGTCGGGGAGACCCAGTACTTC.

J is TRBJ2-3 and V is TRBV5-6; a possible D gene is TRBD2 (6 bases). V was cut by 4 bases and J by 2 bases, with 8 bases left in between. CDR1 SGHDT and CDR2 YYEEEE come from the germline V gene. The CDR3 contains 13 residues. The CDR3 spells CASSRDFTDTQYF. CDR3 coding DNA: TGTGCCAGCAGCCGGGACTTCACAGATACGCAGTATTTT.

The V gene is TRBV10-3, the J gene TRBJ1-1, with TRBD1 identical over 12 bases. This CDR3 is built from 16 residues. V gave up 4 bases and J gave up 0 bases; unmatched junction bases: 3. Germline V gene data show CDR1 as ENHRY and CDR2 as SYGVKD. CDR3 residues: CAISGGTGGLNTEAFF. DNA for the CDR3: TGTGCCATCAGTGGAGGGACAGGGGGCCTGAACACTGAAGCTTTCTTT.

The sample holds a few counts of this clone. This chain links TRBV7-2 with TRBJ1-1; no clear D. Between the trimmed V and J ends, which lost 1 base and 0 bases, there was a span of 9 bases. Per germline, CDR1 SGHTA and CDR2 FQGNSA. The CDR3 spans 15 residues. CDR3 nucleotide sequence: TGTGCCAGCAGCTTAGATCCGGGTATGAACACTGAAGCTTTCTTT. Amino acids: CASSLDPGMNTEAFF.

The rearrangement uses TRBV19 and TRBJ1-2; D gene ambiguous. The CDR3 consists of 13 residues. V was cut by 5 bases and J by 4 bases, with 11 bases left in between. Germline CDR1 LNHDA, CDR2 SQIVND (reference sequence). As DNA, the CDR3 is TGTGCCAGTAGTGAACAGTCGATCTATGGCTACACCTTC. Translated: CASSEQSIYGYTF.

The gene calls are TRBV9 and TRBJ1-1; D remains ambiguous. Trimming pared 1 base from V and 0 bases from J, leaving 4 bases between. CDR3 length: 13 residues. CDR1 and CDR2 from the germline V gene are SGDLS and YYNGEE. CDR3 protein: CASSVYMNTEAFF. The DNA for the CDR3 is TGTGCCAGCAGCGTATACATGAACACTGAAGCTTTCTTT.

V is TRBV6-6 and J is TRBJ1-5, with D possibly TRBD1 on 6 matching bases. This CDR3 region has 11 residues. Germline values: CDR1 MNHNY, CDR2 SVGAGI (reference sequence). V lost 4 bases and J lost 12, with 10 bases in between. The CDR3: CASSSQGIQHF. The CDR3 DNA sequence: TGTGCCAGCAGTTCACAGGGAATCCAGCATTTT.

The CDR3 loop reads CATSSASGDYNEQFF. CDR3 sequence (DNA): TGTGCCACCAGCAGTGCTAGCGGGGACTACAATGAGCAGTTCTTC. The chain joins TRBV15 to TRBJ2-1, with TRBD2 identical over 9 bases. In germline, CDR1 is LNHNV, CDR2 YYDKDF (reference sequence). The CDR3 covers 15 residues. The J segment lost 3 bases and the V segment lost 3 bases, leaving 3 bases of the junction unmatched.

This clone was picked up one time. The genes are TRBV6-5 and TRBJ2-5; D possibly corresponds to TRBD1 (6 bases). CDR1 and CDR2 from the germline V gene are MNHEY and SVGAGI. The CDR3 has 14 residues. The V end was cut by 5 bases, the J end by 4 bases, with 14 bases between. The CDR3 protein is CASSQWGHRETQYF. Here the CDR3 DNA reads TGTGCCAGCAGTCAGTGGGGACACCGAGAGACCCAGTACTTC.

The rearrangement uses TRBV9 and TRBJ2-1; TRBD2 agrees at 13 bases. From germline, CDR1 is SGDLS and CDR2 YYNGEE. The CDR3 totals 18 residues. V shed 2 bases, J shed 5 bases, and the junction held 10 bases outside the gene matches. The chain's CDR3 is CASSVWTSGRSFNNEQFF. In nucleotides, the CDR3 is TGTGCCAGCAGCGTTTGGACTAGCGGGAGATCTTTTAACAATGAGCAGTTCTTC.